This TCR beta chain came from a study of neurological immune-mediated disorders. General study findings and limits: The greatest TCR clonal expansion occurred in HTLV-1-associated myelopathy and the least in multiple sclerosis, which fell below healthy controls.

Synthesis of cDNA was performed by 5'RACE using 10-nucleotide random UMIs. MiXCR, applied by TCRdb to the 5' RACE reads, yields one record per CDR3 protein. The sample has 30,000 to 35,000 distinct CDR3 sequences; around 25% are singletons. A word on this clonotype: Antigen unknown.

V lost 5 bases and J 13 bases, leaving 20 bases between the germline ends. CDR1 and CDR2 (germline): DFQATT, SNEGSKA (reference sequence). CDR3 length: 12 residues. Fewer than 1.2 million sorted CD4+ or CD8+ T cells made each library. Sequenced input: CD4+ T cells from blood. The receptor's source is a man aged 50-60 years with HTLV-1-associated myelopathy (HAM/TSP). The rearrangement uses TRBV20-1 and TRBJ1-2; unclear D gene. CDR3 DNA: TGCAGTGCTTTAAGGGTGCCAGAAGTCTTCACCTTC. It specifies CSALRVPEVFTF.